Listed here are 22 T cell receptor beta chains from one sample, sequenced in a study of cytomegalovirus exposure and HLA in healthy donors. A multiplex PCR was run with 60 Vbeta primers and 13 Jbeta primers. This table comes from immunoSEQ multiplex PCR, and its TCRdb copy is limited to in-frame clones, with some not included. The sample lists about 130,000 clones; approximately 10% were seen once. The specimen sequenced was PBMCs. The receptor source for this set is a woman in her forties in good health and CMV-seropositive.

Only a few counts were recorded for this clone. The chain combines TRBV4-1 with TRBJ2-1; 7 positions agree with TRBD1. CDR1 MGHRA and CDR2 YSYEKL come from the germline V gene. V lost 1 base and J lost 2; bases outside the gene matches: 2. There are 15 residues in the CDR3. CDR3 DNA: TGCGCCAGCAGCCAAGGACAGGGAACCTACAATGAGCAGTTCTTC. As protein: CASSQGQGTYNEQFF.

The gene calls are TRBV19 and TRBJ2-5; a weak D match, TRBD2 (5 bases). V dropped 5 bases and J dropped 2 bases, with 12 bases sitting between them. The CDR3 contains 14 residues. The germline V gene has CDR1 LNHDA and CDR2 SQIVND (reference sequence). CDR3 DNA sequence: TGTGCCAGTAGTTCCCGCCCGGGACAAGAGACCCAGTACTTC. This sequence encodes CASSSRPGQETQYF.

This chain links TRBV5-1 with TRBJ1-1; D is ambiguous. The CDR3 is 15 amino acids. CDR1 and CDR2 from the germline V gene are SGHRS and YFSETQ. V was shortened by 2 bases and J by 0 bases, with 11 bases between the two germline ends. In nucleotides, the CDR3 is TGCGCCAGCAGCTTCGCGACTAGCATGAACACTGAAGCTTTCTTT. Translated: CASSFATSMNTEAFF.

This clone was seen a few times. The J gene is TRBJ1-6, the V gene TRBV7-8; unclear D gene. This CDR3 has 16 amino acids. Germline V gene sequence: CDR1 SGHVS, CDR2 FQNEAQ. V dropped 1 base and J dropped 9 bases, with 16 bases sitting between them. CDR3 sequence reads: CASSLDHSAGISPLHF. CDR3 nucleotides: TGTGCCAGCAGCTTAGATCATTCCGCGGGGATTTCACCCCTCCACTTT. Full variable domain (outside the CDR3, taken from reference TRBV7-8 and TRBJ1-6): GAGVSQSPRYKVAKRGQDVALRCDPISGHVSLFWYQQALGQGPEFLTYFQNEAQLDKSGLPSDRFFAERPEGSVSTLKIQRTQQEDSAVYLCASSLDHSAGISPLHFGNGTRLTVT.

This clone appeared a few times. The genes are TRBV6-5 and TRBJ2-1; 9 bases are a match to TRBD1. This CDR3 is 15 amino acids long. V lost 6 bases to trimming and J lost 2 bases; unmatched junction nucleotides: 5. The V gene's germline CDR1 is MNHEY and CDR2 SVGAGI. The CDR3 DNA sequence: TGTGCCAGCAGCCGCACAGGGGGCACCTACAATGAGCAGTTCTTC. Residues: CASSRTGGTYNEQFF.

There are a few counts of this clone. CDR3 sequence (DNA): TGTGCCAGCAGCTTGAACAGGGCGAGCACAGATACGCAGTATTTT. Residues: CASSLNRASTDTQYF. The J gene is TRBJ2-3, the V gene TRBV5-4; the D gene is possibly TRBD1 (6 bases). The CDR3 consists of 15 residues. V was cut by 1 base and J by 0 bases, with 9 bases left in between. The germline gives CDR1 SGHNT, CDR2 YYREEE (reference sequence).

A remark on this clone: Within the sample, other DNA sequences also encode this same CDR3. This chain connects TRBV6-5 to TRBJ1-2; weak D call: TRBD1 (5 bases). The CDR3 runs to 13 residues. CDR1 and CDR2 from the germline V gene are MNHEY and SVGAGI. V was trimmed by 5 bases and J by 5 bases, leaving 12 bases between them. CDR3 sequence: CASSQTGGYGYTF. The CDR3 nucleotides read TGTGCCAGCAGTCAAACTGGGGGGTATGGCTACACCTTC.

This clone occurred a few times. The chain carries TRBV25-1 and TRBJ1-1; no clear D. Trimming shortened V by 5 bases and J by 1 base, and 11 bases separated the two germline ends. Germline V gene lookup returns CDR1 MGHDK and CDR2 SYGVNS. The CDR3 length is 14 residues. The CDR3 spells CASSPPGRNTEAFF. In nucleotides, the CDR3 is TGTGCCAGCAGTCCCCCTGGGAGGAACACTGAAGCTTTCTTT. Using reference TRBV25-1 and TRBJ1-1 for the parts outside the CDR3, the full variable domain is EADIYQTPRYLVIGTGKKITLECSQTMGHDKMYWYQQDPGMELHLIHYSYGVNSTEKGDLSSESTVSRIRTEHFPLTLESARPSHTSQYLCASSPPGRNTEAFFGQGTRLTVV.

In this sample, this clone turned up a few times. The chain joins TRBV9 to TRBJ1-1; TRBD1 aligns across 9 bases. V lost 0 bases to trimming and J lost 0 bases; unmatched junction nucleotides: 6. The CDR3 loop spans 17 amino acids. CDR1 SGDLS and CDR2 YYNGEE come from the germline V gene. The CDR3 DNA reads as TGTGCCAGCAGCGTAGAGGGACAGGGCCCGATGAACACTGAAGCTTTCTTT. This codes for CASSVEGQGPMNTEAFF.

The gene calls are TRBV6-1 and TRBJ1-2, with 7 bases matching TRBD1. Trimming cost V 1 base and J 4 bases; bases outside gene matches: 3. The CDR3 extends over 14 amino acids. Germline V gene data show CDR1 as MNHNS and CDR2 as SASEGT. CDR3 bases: TGTGCCAGCAGTGAAGGTCCAGGGGGCTATGGCTACACCTTC. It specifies CASSEGPGGYGYTF.

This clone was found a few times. The CDR3 sequence is CASSQGESRAQNYGYTF. For the CDR3, the DNA is TGCGCCAGCAGCCAAGGAGAGAGCAGGGCGCAAAACTATGGCTACACCTTC. The chain employs TRBV4-1 and TRBJ1-2; TRBD1 is a possible D gene (5 bases). CDR1 and CDR2 (germline): MGHRA, YSYEKL. The CDR3 contains 17 residues. V was pared by 1 base and J by 2 bases, with 17 bases between.

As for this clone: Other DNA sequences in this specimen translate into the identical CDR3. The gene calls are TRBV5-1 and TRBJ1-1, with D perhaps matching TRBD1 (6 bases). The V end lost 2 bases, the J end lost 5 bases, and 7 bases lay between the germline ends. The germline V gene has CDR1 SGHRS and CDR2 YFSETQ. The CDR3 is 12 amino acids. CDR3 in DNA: TGCGCCAGCAGCTTACAGGGAACTGAAGCTTTCTTT. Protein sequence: CASSLQGTEAFF.

CDR3 residues: CASSRDREDGYTF. The CDR3 DNA reads as TGCGCCAGCAGCAGGGACAGGGAAGATGGCTACACCTTC. The chain employs TRBV5-1 and TRBJ1-2; TRBD1 matches 9 bases. The CDR3 covers 13 residues. Trimming at V came to 4 bases and at J to 6 bases, leaving 4 bases not matched to a gene. Germline CDR1 reads SGHRS; CDR2 reads YFSETQ. Full variable domain (rest looked up from reference TRBV5-1 and TRBJ1-2): KAGVTQTPRYLIKTRGQQVTLSCSPISGHRSVSWYQQTPGQGLQFLFEYFSETQRNKGNFPGRFSGRQFSNSRSEMNVSTLELGDSALYLCASSRDREDGYTFGSGTRLTVV.

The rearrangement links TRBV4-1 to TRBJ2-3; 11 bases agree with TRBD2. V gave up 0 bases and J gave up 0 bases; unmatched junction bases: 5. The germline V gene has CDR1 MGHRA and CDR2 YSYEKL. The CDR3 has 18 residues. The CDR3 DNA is TGCGCCAGCAGCCAAGATGGGGTAGCGGGGGGGAGCACAGATACGCAGTATTTT. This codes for CASSQDGVAGGSTDTQYF.

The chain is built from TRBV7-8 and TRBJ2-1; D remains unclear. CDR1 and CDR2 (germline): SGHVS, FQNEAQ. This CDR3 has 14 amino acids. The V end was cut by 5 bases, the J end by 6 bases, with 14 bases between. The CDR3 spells CASSTPLVSNEQFF. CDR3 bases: TGTGCCAGCAGCACCCCCTTAGTCTCCAATGAGCAGTTCTTC.

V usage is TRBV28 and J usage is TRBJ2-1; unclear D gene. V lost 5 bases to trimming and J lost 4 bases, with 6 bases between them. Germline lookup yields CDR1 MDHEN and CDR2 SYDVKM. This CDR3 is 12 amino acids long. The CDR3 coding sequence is TGTGCCAGCAGTGAGGTTTACAATGAGCAGTTCTTC. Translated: CASSEVYNEQFF.

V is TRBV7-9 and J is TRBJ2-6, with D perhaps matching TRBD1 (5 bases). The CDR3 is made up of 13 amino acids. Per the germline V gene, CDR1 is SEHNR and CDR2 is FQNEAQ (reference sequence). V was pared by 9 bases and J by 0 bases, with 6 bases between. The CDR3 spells CASQGSGANVLTF. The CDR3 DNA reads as TGTGCCAGTCAGGGCTCTGGGGCCAACGTCCTGACTTTC.

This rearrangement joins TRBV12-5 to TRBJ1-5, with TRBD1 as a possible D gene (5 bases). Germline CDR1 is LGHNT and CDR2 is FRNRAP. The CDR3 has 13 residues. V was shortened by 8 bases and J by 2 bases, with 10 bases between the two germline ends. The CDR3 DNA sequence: TGTGCTAGTTCTAGGGGCGGCAATCAGCCCCAGCATTTT. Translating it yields CASSRGGNQPQHF.

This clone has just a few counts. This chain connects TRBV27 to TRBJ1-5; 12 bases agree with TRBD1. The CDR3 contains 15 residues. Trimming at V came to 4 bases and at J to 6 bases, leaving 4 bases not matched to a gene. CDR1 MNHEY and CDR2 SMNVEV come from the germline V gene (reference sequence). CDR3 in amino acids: CASSWGQGAGQPQHF. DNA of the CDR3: TGTGCCAGCAGTTGGGGACAGGGGGCTGGTCAGCCCCAGCATTTT.

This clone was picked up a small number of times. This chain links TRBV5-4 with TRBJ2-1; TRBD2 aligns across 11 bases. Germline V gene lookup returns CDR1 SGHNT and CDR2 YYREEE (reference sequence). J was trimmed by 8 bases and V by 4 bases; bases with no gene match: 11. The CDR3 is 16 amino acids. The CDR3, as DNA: TGTGCCAGCAGCAAACCCGAACTAGCGGGGGTCCATGAGCAGTTCTTC. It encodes CASSKPELAGVHEQFF.

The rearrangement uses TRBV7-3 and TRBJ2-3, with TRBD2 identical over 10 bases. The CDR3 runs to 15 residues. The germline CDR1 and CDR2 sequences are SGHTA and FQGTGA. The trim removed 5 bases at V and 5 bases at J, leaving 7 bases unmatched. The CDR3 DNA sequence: TGTGCCAGCAGCCTAGCGGGGGCCGCGGGAGATACGCAGTATTTT. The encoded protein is CASSLAGAAGDTQYF.

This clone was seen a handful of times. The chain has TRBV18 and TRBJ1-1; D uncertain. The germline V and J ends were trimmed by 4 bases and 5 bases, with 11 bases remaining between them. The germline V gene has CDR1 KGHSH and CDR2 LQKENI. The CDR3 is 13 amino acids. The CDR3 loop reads CASSRAGRTEAFF. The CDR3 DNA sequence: TGTGCCAGCTCACGCGCCGGGAGAACTGAAGCTTTCTTT.